These T cell receptor beta chains were read from a single sample in a study of shared clonotypes between healthy human individuals. Clones were read by immunoSEQ multiplex PCR, and TCRdb kept only the in-frame ones, dropping some. This sample carries approximately 1,000,000 clones, approximately 77% of them seen once, and the ten largest clones take 0.89%. Source material: memory CD4+ T cells from PBMCs. The receptor source for this set is a man between 18 and 35 years old in good health. Some clones in this sample may be carry-over from other donors' samples. CDR3s include the opening cysteine and the closing phenylalanine or tryptophan. Each record gives: J gene, V gene, CDR3 length, clone size, D gene, CDR3 protein, CDR3 DNA. D genes are given only for firm matches. Only part of the rows carry a size: once, few, many, or a class if the clone is expanded.

TRBJ2-7 | TRBV6-5 | 13 | NA | NA | CASSYGGLTGQYF | TGTGCCAGCAGTTACGGAGGTCTAACTGGGCAGTACTTC
TRBJ2-7 | TRBV4-1 | 15 | many | TRBD1 | CASSQDRTGISEQYF | TGCGCCAGCAGCCAAGACAGGACAGGGATAAGCGAGCAGTACTTC
TRBJ2-5 | TRBV28 | 13 | NA | TRBD1 | CASSRGQPGAQYF | TGTGCCAGCAGTAGGGGACAGCCAGGGGCCCAGTACTTC
TRBJ1-5 | TRBV7-2 | 15 | NA | TRBD1 | CASSLTGLWGQPQHF | TGTGCCAGCAGCTTGACAGGGCTTTGGGGGCAGCCCCAGCATTTT
TRBJ2-7 | TRBV5-4 | 13 | NA | NA | CASSYGGFYEQYF | TGTGCCAGCAGCTACGGAGGTTTCTACGAGCAGTACTTC
TRBJ2-3 | TRBV28 | 14 | NA | TRBD2 | CASSSSGTVDTQYF | TGTGCCAGCAGTTCTAGCGGGACCGTAGATACGCAGTATTTT
TRBJ2-3 | TRBV7-9 | 16 | NA | NA | CASSGLGQRSTDTQYF | TGTGCCAGCAGCGGCCTTGGACAGCGAAGCACAGATACGCAGTATTTT
TRBJ1-1 | TRBV9 | 12 | NA | NA | CASSVVGGSAFF | TGTGCCAGCAGCGTAGTTGGGGGCTCAGCTTTCTTT
TRBJ2-5 | TRBV29-1 | 15 | NA | TRBD1 | CSVYSGQGMRETQYF | TGCAGCGTTTATTCCGGACAGGGGATGCGGGAGACCCAGTACTTC
TRBJ1-5 | TRBV19 | 17 | NA | NA | CASILRVGRGSNQPQHF | TGTGCCAGTATTCTCCGGGTCGGGAGGGGAAGCAATCAGCCCCAGCATTTT
TRBJ1-1 | TRBV7-9 | 12 | few | NA | CASSPEIGGHGF | TGTGCCAGCAGCCCAGAGATTGGGGGGCATGGGTTT
TRBJ2-2 | TRBV2 | 14 | NA | NA | CASSEALGAGELFF | TGTGCCAGCAGTGAAGCGCTAGGGGCCGGGGAGCTGTTTTTT
TRBJ1-2 | TRBV28 | 13 | NA | NA | CASSPPSFYGYTF | TGTGCCAGCAGCCCCCCATCCTTCTATGGCTACACCTTC
TRBJ2-1 | TRBV18 | 11 | NA | NA | CASSPLGEQFF | TGTGCCAGCTCACCCTTGGGTGAGCAGTTCTTC
TRBJ2-7 | TRBV21-1 | 14 | NA | NA | CAAPRARWRLVQYF | TGTGCCGCGCCGCGGGCCCGGTGGAGGTTAGTGCAGTACTTC
TRBJ1-5 | TRBV6-5 | 14 | NA | NA | CASSSGVFNQPQHF | TGTGCCAGCAGTTCTGGGGTTTTCAATCAGCCCCAGCATTTT
TRBJ2-7 | TRBV7-2 | 15 | NA | TRBD2 | CASSLGLAAYYEQYF | TGTGCCAGCAGCCTAGGACTAGCCGCGTACTACGAGCAGTACTTC
TRBJ2-1 | TRBV10-3 | 15 | NA | TRBD2 | CAISPTSGRNNEQFF | TGTGCCATCTCCCCGACTAGCGGGAGAAACAATGAGCAGTTCTTC
TRBJ1-2 | TRBV4-1 | 15 | NA | NA | CASSQDTGLGYGYTF | TGCGCCAGCAGCCAAGATACAGGCCTGGGGTATGGCTACACCTTC
TRBJ2-1 | TRBV6-1 | 14 | NA | NA | CASSELREQSLPFF | TGTGCCAGCAGTGAATTGAGGGAACAAAGCCTACCATTCTTC
TRBJ2-3 | TRBV7-9 | 15 | NA | NA | CASSSGTHGTDTQYF | TGTGCCAGCAGCTCCGGGACACATGGGACAGATACGCAGTATTTT
TRBJ2-1 | TRBV2 | 12 | NA | NA | CASRAEGNEQFF | TGTGCCAGCAGGGCCGAGGGCAATGAGCAGTTCTTC
TRBJ1-1 | TRBV6-1 | 14 | NA | TRBD1 | CASRAGGRDTEAFF | TGTGCCAGCAGGGCAGGGGGCAGGGACACTGAAGCTTTCTTT
TRBJ2-3 | TRBV5-1 | 13 | NA | NA | CASSLNSRDTQYF | TGCGCCAGCAGCTTAAACTCTCGAGATACGCAGTATTTT
TRBJ2-2 | TRBV5-1 | 15 | NA | NA | CASSRGGSNTGELFF | TGCGCCAGCAGTCGAGGAGGATCGAACACCGGGGAGCTGTTTTTT
TRBJ2-3 | TRBV9 | 15 | NA | NA | CASSVTGHRSDTQYF | TGTGCCAGCAGCGTAACGGGACATAGGTCAGATACGCAGTATTTT
TRBJ2-5 | TRBV28 | 17 | NA | TRBD1 | CASRPPLRTGGLVTQYF | TGTGCCAGCAGGCCACCACTGAGGACAGGGGGCCTAGTGACCCAGTACTTC
TRBJ2-2 | TRBV19 | 14 | once | NA | CASSISGNTGELFF | TGTGCCAGTAGTATTAGCGGGAACACCGGGGAGCTGTTTTTT
TRBJ1-3 | TRBV19 | 18 | NA | TRBD1 | CASTTRPGQRPSGNTIYF | TGTGCCAGTACTACCAGACCGGGACAGCGGCCCTCTGGAAACACCATATATTTT
TRBJ2-4 | TRBV20-1 | 11 | NA | NA | CSARGVGRSYF | TGCAGTGCTAGAGGGGTTGGACGGTCGTACTTC
TRBJ1-2 | TRBV5-4 | 14 | NA | TRBD1 | CASSSPQGDYGYTF | TGTGCCAGCAGCTCCCCACAGGGGGACTATGGCTACACCTTC
TRBJ2-1 | TRBV11-2 | 15 | NA | TRBD2 | CASSLIAGLNNEQFF | TGTGCCAGCAGCTTAATAGCGGGGCTTAACAATGAGCAGTTCTTC
TRBJ1-2 | TRBV7-2 | 13 | many | NA | CASSIQGVFGYTF | TGTGCCAGCTCAATACAGGGAGTCTTTGGCTACACCTTC
TRBJ1-2 | TRBV28 | 15 | NA | NA | CASSTLDEGARGYTF | TGTGCCAGCAGTACCCTGGACGAGGGCGCGCGTGGCTACACCTTC
TRBJ2-3 | TRBV7-8 | 17 | once | TRBD2 | CASSLAPGLAGQDTQYF | TGTGCCAGCAGCTTAGCCCCGGGACTAGCAGGTCAAGATACGCAGTATTTT
TRBJ2-7 | TRBV4-2 | 14 | NA | TRBD1 | CASSIRTGSYEQYF | TGTGCCAGCAGCATCAGGACAGGGTCCTACGAGCAGTACTTC
TRBJ1-4 | TRBV19 | 13 | few | NA | CATQGWGNEKLFF | TGTGCCACACAGGGATGGGGGAATGAAAAACTGTTTTTT
TRBJ1-3 | TRBV11-3 | 19 | NA | NA | CASSLGRKGRTGSGNTIYF | TGTGCCAGCAGCTTAGGAAGGAAGGGACGAACCGGCTCTGGAAACACCATATATTTT
TRBJ2-7 | TRBV5-1 | 15 | NA | NA | CASSLTDSGAYEQYF | TGCGCCAGCAGCTTGACGGACAGTGGAGCCTACGAGCAGTACTTC
TRBJ2-3 | TRBV11-3 | 13 | NA | NA | CASSDQGTDTQYF | TGTGCCAGCAGCGACCAAGGGACCGATACGCAGTATTTT
TRBJ1-1 | TRBV28 | 12 | NA | TRBD1 | CASRRQGKQAFF | TGTGCCAGCAGACGACAGGGGAAACAAGCTTTCTTT
TRBJ2-5 | TRBV30 | 14 | NA | NA | CAWKDTRIQETQYF | TGTGCCTGGAAGGACACTAGGATCCAAGAGACCCAGTACTTC
TRBJ2-5 | TRBV7-3 | 18 | NA | TRBD2 | CASSSQSSVAGGPETQYF | TGTGCCAGCAGCTCCCAAAGCTCAGTCGCGGGAGGCCCGGAGACCCAGTACTTC
TRBJ1-2 | TRBV5-1 | 16 | NA | NA | CASSLVPETFGYGYTF | TGCGCCAGCAGCTTGGTTCCAGAAACCTTTGGGTATGGCTACACCTTC
TRBJ1-1 | TRBV20-1 | 11 | NA | NA | CSARQGSEAFF | TGCAGTGCTAGACAGGGCTCTGAAGCTTTCTTT
TRBJ2-4 | TRBV7-2 | 18 | once | TRBD2 | CASSPNTGTSFGKNIQYF | TGTGCCAGCAGCCCAAACACCGGGACTAGCTTCGGAAAAAACATTCAGTACTTC
TRBJ1-4 | TRBV30 | 14 | few | NA | CAWSVGGAQEKLFF | TGTGCCTGGAGTGTAGGGGGGGCACAGGAAAAACTGTTTTTT
TRBJ2-7 | TRBV28 | 14 | NA | NA | CASSLGGGSYEQYF | TGTGCCAGCAGTTTGGGGGGCGGGTCCTACGAGCAGTACTTC
TRBJ1-4 | TRBV9 | 15 | few | NA | CASSSSGLPNEKLFF | TGTGCCAGCAGCTCGTCGGGACTGCCTAATGAAAAACTGTTTTTT
TRBJ2-2 | TRBV19 | 15 | NA | NA | CASSIALSNTGELFF | TGTGCCAGTAGTATAGCACTTTCGAACACCGGGGAGCTGTTTTTT
TRBJ2-7 | TRBV13 | 16 | NA | NA | CASSLGLFGQNYEQYF | TGTGCCAGCAGCTTAGGCCTTTTCGGACAGAACTACGAGCAGTACTTC
TRBJ2-7 | TRBV5-1 | 17 | NA | TRBD2 | CASSRKTSGETPYEQYF | TGCGCCAGCAGCCGCAAGACTAGCGGAGAAACCCCCTACGAGCAGTACTTC
TRBJ1-5 | TRBV5-5 | 15 | NA | NA | CASSLGLLGNQPQHF | TGTGCCAGCAGCTTGGGGCTTTTGGGCAATCAGCCCCAGCATTTT
TRBJ2-1 | TRBV2 | 12 | NA | NA | CASSPRRNEQFF | TGTGCCAGCAGTCCCAGACGCAATGAGCAGTTCTTC
TRBJ1-4 | TRBV25-1 | 14 | NA | TRBD1 | CASRNTGVGEKLFF | TGTGCCAGCAGGAATACAGGGGTGGGTGAAAAACTGTTTTTT
TRBJ2-1 | TRBV6-6 | 13 | NA | NA | CASSYSSGNEQFF | TGTGCCAGCAGTTACTCCTCAGGCAATGAGCAGTTCTTC
TRBJ2-2 | TRBV5-1 | 15 | NA | TRBD1 | CASSSTGGGTGELFF | TGCGCCAGCAGCTCGACAGGGGGCGGCACCGGGGAGCTGTTTTTT
TRBJ2-7 | TRBV10-3 | 13 | NA | TRBD1 | CAIGTGGAYEQYF | TGTGCCATCGGGACAGGGGGAGCCTACGAGCAGTACTTC
TRBJ2-1 | TRBV18 | 15 | NA | TRBD1 | CASSPGQGHNNEQFF | TGTGCCAGCTCACCAGGACAGGGGCACAACAATGAGCAGTTCTTC